Shown below are 20 T cell receptor beta chains from a single sample sequenced in a study of CD8+CD57+ T cells in acquired aplastic anemia. TCR beta VDJ combinations and CDR3 sequences were profiled from genomic DNA. TCRdb processed the reads anew with MiXCR; each CDR3 protein has one entry. The repertoire consists of around 290,000 distinct CDR3 sequences, with approximately 60% occurring once and the leading ten covering around 1.3%. All sequencing subjects had displayed CD8+CD57+ cell expansion on flow cytometry. The sequenced material came from sorted CD4+, CD8+, or CD8+CD57+ T cells (not recorded which) from PBMCs. Receptors were obtained from a human donor with aplastic anemia.

On this clonotype itself: One end of the junction is discordant with germline, which a read error may explain. The V and J genes are TRBV2 and TRBJ1-6; D is undetermined. Germline V gene sequence: CDR1 SNHLY, CDR2 FYNNEI. This CDR3 is built from 15 residues. CDR3 loop: CSSSTNTAAVSPLHF. CDR3 sequence (DNA): TGTTCCAGCAGTACCAATACGGCGGCGGTTTCACCCCTCCACTTT.

The chain uses TRBV7-6 and TRBJ2-5; D unclear. V was trimmed by 3 bases and J by 2 bases, leaving 10 bases between them. Germline V gives CDR1 SGHVS, CDR2 FNYEAQ. This CDR3 spans 14 amino acids. DNA of the CDR3: TGTGCCAGCAGCTTGACACCGATGCAAGAGACCCAGTACTTC. It is translated as CASSLTPMQETQYF.

This clonotype was counted between two and nine times. Its ends do not fully match the called genes, so a read error is possible. The rearrangement joins TRBV5-1 to TRBJ2-1; 10 bases agree with TRBD2. Germline V lookup: CDR1 SGHRS, CDR2 YFSETQ. The CDR3 extends over 15 amino acids. The CDR3 DNA sequence: TGCGCCAGCAGCTTGGCAGCGGGAGGGTACAATGAGCAGCTCTTC. This gives the protein CASSLAAGGYNEQLF.

CDR3 loop: CAISERGVEYGYTF. CDR3 in DNA: TGTGCCATCAGTGAGCGGGGGGTGGAGTATGGCTACACCTTC. The chain couples TRBV10-3 to TRBJ1-2, with a tentative D call TRBD1 (5 bases). The length of the CDR3 is 14 residues. V lost 2 bases and J 5 bases, leaving 12 bases between the germline ends. Per the germline V gene, CDR1 is ENHRY and CDR2 is SYGVKD.

The V gene is TRBV7-3, the J gene TRBJ2-5; TRBD1 is a possible D gene (6 bases). The CDR3 length is 15 residues. The ends were cut back, 5 bases at V and 2 bases at J, with 15 bases in the middle. The germline gives CDR1 SGHTA, CDR2 FQGTGA. CDR3 sequence (DNA): TGTGCCAGCAGCCCCACAGGGTCTGGGCAAGAGACCCAGTACTTC. Translating gives CASSPTGSGQETQYF.

As to this clonotype: Germline is not matched at one junction end, which may reflect a read error. The chain uses TRBV9 and TRBJ1-5, with D unclear. Germline CDR1 SGDLS, CDR2 YYNGEE. The CDR3 consists of 14 residues. CDR3 residues: CASSDAPGNQPQRF. The CDR3 region has the DNA TGTGCCAGCAGCGATGCCCCGGGCAATCAGCCCCAGCGTTTT. Filled out from reference TRBV9 and TRBJ1-5, the complete variable domain reads DSGVTQTPKHLITATGQRVTLRCSPRSGDLSVYWYQQSLDQGLQFLIQYYNGEERAKGNILERFSAQQFPDLHSELNLSSLELGDSALYFCASSDAPGNQPQRFGDGTRLSIL.

The chain has TRBV29-1 and TRBJ1-2; 9 nucleotides line up with TRBD1. The germline V gene has CDR1 SQVTM and CDR2 ANQGSEA. J gave up 2 bases and V 7 bases, and 5 bases lay outside the gene matches. The CDR3 extends over 13 amino acids. CDR3 nucleotides: TGCAGCGACTTCACAGGGGGCAACTATGGCTACACCTTC. Protein product: CSDFTGGNYGYTF.

This clonotype was detected ten times or more. The chain employs TRBV10-1 and TRBJ2-2; 9 bases map to TRBD1. CDR3 length: 16 residues. Trimming cost V 3 bases and J 6 bases; bases outside gene matches: 8. Looked up from germline, CDR1 is WNHNN and CDR2 is SYGVQD (reference sequence). The CDR3 is CASSDSGTGFAGELFF. The CDR3 DNA reads as TGCGCCAGCAGTGATTCCGGGACAGGGTTCGCCGGGGAGCTGTTTTTT.

As to this clonotype: The junction does not match germline at one end; this may be a read error. The chain links TRBV12-3 or TRBV12-4 to TRBJ2-3, with TRBD2 matching over 10 bases. The CDR3 is 14 amino acids. CDR3 protein: CANQRTSGTDTRYF. CDR3 coding DNA: TGTGCCAACCAGCGGACTAGCGGCACAGATACGCGGTACTTT.

The DNA of the CDR3 is TGTGCCAGCAGCTCCACCGACAGGGGCGACTATGGCTACACCTTC. This translates into CASSSTDRGDYGYTF. This sequence joins TRBV7-9 and TRBJ1-2; TRBD1 aligns across 8 bases. The germline V gene encodes CDR1 SEHNR and CDR2 FQNEAQ (reference sequence). The CDR3 length is 15 residues. Trimming removed 4 bases from V and 3 bases from J; junction bases left unmatched: 7.

This clonotype was detected many times. The chain uses TRBV12-3 or TRBV12-4 and TRBJ2-2, with 8 nucleotides matching TRBD2. CDR3 size: 16 residues. J lost 2 bases, V lost 3 bases, and 5 bases had no gene match. Here the CDR3 reads CASSFRLARNTGELFF. For the CDR3, the DNA is TGTGCCAGCAGTTTTCGACTAGCGAGAAACACCGGGGAGCTGTTTTTT.

This clonotype was counted many times. V gene TRBV5-8 combines with J gene TRBJ2-5; TRBD1 aligns across 7 bases. CDR3 length: 15 residues. In germline, CDR1 is SGHTS, CDR2 YDEGEE. V lost 1 base and J lost 4; bases outside the gene matches: 7. The CDR3 nucleotides are TGTGCCAGCAGCTTGTGGAACCGACAGGGAGAGACCCAGTACTTC. This gives the protein CASSLWNRQGETQYF.

There are a few counts of this clonotype. J is TRBJ1-1 and V is TRBV7-6; no definite D call. The CDR3 loop spans 15 amino acids. CDR1 and CDR2 (germline): SGHVS, FNYEAQ. Trimming took 5 bases from V and 4 from J, leaving 17 bases between them. The CDR3 loop is CASSQEEGYGTEAFF. In DNA form, the CDR3 reads TGTGCCAGCAGCCAAGAGGAGGGCTACGGCACTGAAGCTTTCTTT.

This chain links TRBV19 with TRBJ2-5; 8 positions agree with TRBD1. The CDR3 sequence is 16 residues long. Germline V gives CDR1 LNHDA, CDR2 SQIVND (reference sequence). V dropped 1 base and J dropped 3; count of bases not matched to a gene: 7. CDR3: CASSIVGTGEEETQYF. The CDR3 DNA sequence: TGTGCCAGTAGTATAGTCGGGACAGGCGAGGAAGAGACCCAGTACTTC.

The chain's CDR3 is CASSSEREEWETQYF. In nucleotides, the CDR3 is TGTGCCAGCAGCTCAGAACGGGAGGAATGGGAGACCCAGTACTTC. The V call is TRBV7-7, the J call TRBJ2-5; 7 positions match TRBD2. The germline V gene has CDR1 SSHAT and CDR2 FNYEAQ (reference sequence). The CDR3 is 15 amino acids. V was pared by 4 bases and J by 5 bases, with 10 bases of the junction left unmatched.

The V call is TRBV5-6, the J call TRBJ2-3; 7 nucleotides line up with TRBD2. The CDR3 is made up of 16 amino acids. Germline values: CDR1 SGHDT, CDR2 YYEEEE. V gave up 4 bases and J gave up 1 base; unmatched junction bases: 9. The DNA of the CDR3 is TGTGCCAGCAGCCGTAGGAGCGGGGCCGGCACAGATACGCAGTATTTT. As protein: CASSRRSGAGTDTQYF.

The table lists this clonotype with many counts. The chain carries TRBV6-1 and TRBJ2-3; D might be TRBD2 (7 bases). Trimming pared 2 bases from V and 0 bases from J, leaving 21 bases between. Germline V gene sequence: CDR1 MNHNS, CDR2 SASEGT. The CDR3 consists of 19 residues. CDR3 DNA: TGTGCCAGCAGTGAAAAGGGGCCAGCCGCGGGGGCAAGCACAGATACGCAGTATTTT. Translating gives CASSEKGPAAGASTDTQYF.

The CDR3 DNA follows: TGTGCCAGCAGCCAGGGACAGGGGGATACGCAGTATTTT. Amino acid sequence: CASSQGQGDTQYF. V gene TRBV7-2 combines with J gene TRBJ2-3, with TRBD1 matching over 10 bases. With V trimmed by 5 bases and J by 6 bases, 2 bases remained unmatched. Germline-derived CDR1 and CDR2 are SGHTA and FQGNSA. This CDR3 has 13 residues. The full variable domain, in which reference TRBV7-2 and TRBJ2-3 provide the parts outside the CDR3, is GAGVSQSPSNKVTEKGKDVELRCDPISGHTALYWYRQSLGQGLEFLIYFQGNSAPDKSGLPSDRFSAERTGGSVSTLTIQRTQQEDSAVYLCASSQGQGDTQYFGPGTRLTVL.

The chain uses TRBV10-1 and TRBJ2-3, with D possibly being TRBD1 or TRBD2 (5 bases each). The CDR3 loop spans 15 amino acids. Trimming cost V 3 bases and J 0 bases, with 10 bases left between them. The germline V gene has CDR1 WNHNN and CDR2 SYGVQD (reference sequence). The CDR3 DNA reads TGCGCCAGCAGTGATGGGACGGGAAGCACAGATACGCAGTATTTT. This codes for CASSDGTGSTDTQYF.

This chain joins TRBV7-6 and TRBJ2-3, with D possibly being TRBD1 (5 bases). The CDR3 extends over 14 amino acids. CDR1 and CDR2 from the germline V gene are SGHVS and FNYEAQ. V was pared by 5 bases and J by 4 bases, with 13 bases between. The CDR3 here is CASSREGAADTQYF. The CDR3 DNA sequence: TGTGCCAGCAGCAGGGAAGGGGCCGCAGATACGCAGTATTTT.